A single sample gave rise to the 21 T cell receptor beta chains below, sequenced in a study of Ad26.COV2.S vaccination and SARS-CoV-2 variants. Clones were read by immunoSEQ multiplex PCR, and TCRdb kept only the in-frame ones, dropping some. The top ten hold 4.5% to 6% of the sample, which has fewer than 150,000 clones, 75% to 90% seen once. The sequences come from peripheral blood, collected after recovery from COVID-19. The source of these receptors is a human donor who had recovered from COVID-19.

V usage is TRBV11-2 and J usage is TRBJ2-1; D may correspond to TRBD1 or TRBD2 (5 bases each). Trimming left V 0 bases short and J 4 bases short, with 10 bases between. Germline-derived CDR1 and CDR2 are SGHAT and FQNNGV. The CDR3 loop spans 15 amino acids. The CDR3, as DNA: TGTGCCAGCAGCTTAGACCGGGACGGATACAATGAGCAGTTCTTC. This gives the protein CASSLDRDGYNEQFF. The full variable domain, its missing parts supplied by reference TRBV11-2 and TRBJ2-1, is EAGVAQSPRYKIIEKRQSVAFWCNPISGHATLYWYQQILGQGPKLLIQFQNNGVVDDSQLPKDRFSAERLKGVDSTLKIQPAKLEDSAVYLCASSLDRDGYNEQFFGPGTRLTVL.

This sequence joins TRBV10-2 and TRBJ1-2, with 7 bases identical to TRBD1. This CDR3 region has 13 residues. V was clipped by 5 bases and J by 4 bases; unmatched bases: 4. Germline V gene data show CDR1 as WSHSY and CDR2 as SAAADI. The CDR3 spells CASSNHRGYGYTF. The CDR3 region has the DNA TGCGCCAGCAGTAACCACAGGGGCTATGGCTACACCTTC.

This clone was counted only a few times. The chain joins TRBV18 to TRBJ2-6, with 10 bases lining up with TRBD1. Losses at the gene ends were 3 bases for V and 3 bases for J; bases not matched to a gene: 8. The CDR3 extends over 18 amino acids. Germline values: CDR1 KGHSH, CDR2 LQKENI. The CDR3 loop is CASSPRQGAKNGANVLTF. CDR3 nucleotides: TGTGCCAGCTCACCCCGACAGGGGGCCAAGAATGGGGCCAACGTCCTGACTTTC.

The chain couples TRBV7-9 to TRBJ1-6, with a tentative D call TRBD1 (6 bases). Trimming left V 4 bases short and J 9 bases short, with 16 bases between. This CDR3 has 15 residues. Germline CDR1 reads SEHNR; CDR2 reads FQNEAQ (reference sequence). The CDR3 sequence: CASSYSQGGGSPLHF. DNA of the CDR3: TGTGCCAGCAGCTATTCACAGGGCGGCGGTTCACCCCTCCACTTT.

This chain joins TRBV12-3 or TRBV12-4 and TRBJ2-1, with D possibly matching TRBD1 (6 bases). CDR3 length: 13 amino acids. Trimming removed 6 bases from V and 8 bases from J, with 14 bases in between. The CDR3 DNA sequence: TGTGCCAGCAGAAGAACACAGGGATATGAGCAGTTCTTC. This encodes CASRRTQGYEQFF.

The chain uses TRBV29-1 and TRBJ2-3; 9 bases line up with TRBD1. Germline assignment: CDR1 SQVTM and CDR2 ANQGSEA. The CDR3 is 15 amino acids. The ends lost 8 bases at V and 4 bases at J; junction bases unmatched: 13. DNA of the CDR3: TGCAGCATAACTGGGACAGGGAACGTTGCAGATACGCAGTATTTT. Translated: CSITGTGNVADTQYF.

This chain joins TRBV11-2 and TRBJ1-5; D is unclear. V lost 4 bases and J 4 bases, leaving 8 bases between the germline ends. In germline, CDR1 is SGHAT, CDR2 FQNNGV. CDR3 length equals 13 residues. The CDR3 DNA is TGTGCCAGCAGCTCCCAGAGGAATCAGCCCCAGCATTTT. The encoded protein is CASSSQRNQPQHF.

V gene TRBV30 combines with J gene TRBJ2-5; D is possibly TRBD1 or TRBD2 (6 bases each). The V gene's germline CDR1 is GTSNPN and CDR2 SVGIG (reference sequence). CDR3 length equals 15 residues. Trimming stripped 5 bases from V and 4 bases from J, with 20 bases between. The CDR3 sequence is CAWARPGEGGETQYF. As DNA, the CDR3 is TGTGCCTGGGCCCGTCCGGGGGAAGGGGGAGAGACCCAGTACTTC.

V and J are TRBV10-3 and TRBJ1-2, with TRBD1 as a possible D gene (5 bases). Between the trimmed V and J ends, which lost 7 bases and 2 bases, there was a span of 17 bases. Germline values: CDR1 ENHRY, CDR2 SYGVKD. This CDR3 spans 15 amino acids. This chain's CDR3 is CAIIPGLGPNYGYTF. CDR3 coding DNA: TGTGCCATCATCCCGGGGTTGGGGCCCAACTATGGCTACACCTTC.

The CDR3 sequence is CASRLSGGLSTGELFF. In DNA form, the CDR3 reads TGTGCCAGCAGACTTAGCGGGGGGCTCTCCACCGGGGAGCTGTTTTTT. The chain has TRBV7-8 and TRBJ2-2, with 10 bases that match TRBD2. The V and J ends lost 6 bases and 4 bases, in that order; junction bases with no gene match: 8. This CDR3 region has 16 residues. The germline gives CDR1 SGHVS, CDR2 FQNEAQ.

The chain's CDR3 is CASSLSGQVTGELFF. The DNA of the CDR3 is TGTGCCAGCAGTTTATCGGGACAGGTCACCGGGGAGCTGTTTTTT. The chain links TRBV27 to TRBJ2-2; TRBD1 matches 8 bases. Germline V gives CDR1 MNHEY, CDR2 SMNVEV (reference sequence). With V trimmed by 0 bases and J by 4 bases, 1 base remained unmatched. The CDR3 length is 15 residues.

This chain connects TRBV30 to TRBJ2-5; TRBD2 might be the D (5 bases). Germline CDR1 GTSNPN, CDR2 SVGIG (reference sequence). Trimming shortened V by 4 bases and J by 3 bases, and 9 bases separated the two germline ends. This CDR3 comprises 12 residues. CDR3 sequence reads: CAWKRRKETQYF. CDR3 DNA: TGTGCCTGGAAACGGAGGAAAGAGACCCAGTACTTC.

This chain uses TRBV12-3 or TRBV12-4 with TRBJ1-2, with D unresolved. Trimming shortened V by 4 bases and J by 4 bases, and 10 bases separated the two germline ends. This CDR3 has 13 residues. Written as DNA, the CDR3 is TGTGCCAGCAGTTCGGGTGGCCCCTATGGCTACACCTTC. Translating it yields CASSSGGPYGYTF.

The V gene is TRBV5-8, the J gene TRBJ2-2, with 14 bases lining up with TRBD2. Germline-derived CDR1 and CDR2 are SGHTS and YDEGEE. This CDR3 spans 17 amino acids. The junction had 3 bases not matched to a gene; V was cut back by 0 bases and J by 5 bases. CDR3 nucleotides: TGTGCCAGCAGCTTGGCCGGACTAGCGGGGGGTACCGGGGAGCTGTTTTTT. This codes for CASSLAGLAGGTGELFF.

This clone occurred once. The chain couples TRBV7-9 to TRBJ2-2, with D tentatively TRBD1 or TRBD2 (5 bases each). CDR1 SEHNR and CDR2 FQNEAQ come from the germline V gene (reference sequence). The CDR3 loop spans 13 amino acids. V lost 3 bases, J lost 6 bases, and 8 bases lay in between. In nucleotides, the CDR3 is TGTGCCAGCAGCTTGGGGGTGGCCGGGGAGCTGTTTTTT. Protein: CASSLGVAGELFF.

The chain couples TRBV7-2 to TRBJ2-7; D tentatively reads TRBD1 or TRBD2 (5 bases each). The length of the CDR3 is 15 residues. CDR1 is SGHTA and CDR2 is FQGNSA in the germline V gene. The ends were cut back, 1 base at V and 6 bases at J, with 16 bases in the middle. The CDR3 sequence: CASSLVDSQGFEQYF. In DNA, the CDR3 is TGTGCCAGCAGCTTAGTGGACTCCCAGGGTTTCGAGCAGTACTTC.

The V and J genes are TRBV11-2 and TRBJ1-1; maybe TRBD1 (5 bases). Germline V gene data show CDR1 as SGHAT and CDR2 as FQNNGV. Trimming left V 4 bases short and J 1 base short, with 13 bases between. This CDR3 contains 15 residues. The CDR3 DNA is TGTGCCAGCAGCTCCGAGACAGACAAGAACACTGAAGCTTTCTTT. Amino acid sequence: CASSSETDKNTEAFF.

The gene calls are TRBV28 and TRBJ1-2; 9 bases map to TRBD1. The germline gives CDR1 MDHEN, CDR2 SYDVKM. Trimming at V came to 8 bases and at J to 1 base, leaving 11 bases not matched to a gene. The CDR3 has 16 amino acids. Written as DNA, the CDR3 is TGTGCCAGCCATCCGAGACAGGGGGTTCATAACTATGGCTACACCTTC. It is translated as CASHPRQGVHNYGYTF.

This sequence joins TRBV12-3 or TRBV12-4 and TRBJ2-7; D unresolved. The V gene lost 4 bases and the J gene lost 3 bases, with 4 bases spanning the gap. The CDR3 covers 11 residues. The CDR3 here is CASSSYYEQYF. The CDR3 DNA sequence: TGTGCCAGCAGTTCCTACTACGAGCAGTACTTC.

This clone was observed a handful of times. This chain uses TRBV29-1 with TRBJ2-7; 7 positions match TRBD1. Germline CDR1 SQVTM, CDR2 ANQGSEA. The CDR3 spans 12 residues. With V trimmed by 1 base and J by 11 bases, 8 bases remained unmatched. As DNA, the CDR3 is TGCAGCGTTGAAGGAGAGGGAGACAGGGAGTACTTC. Its protein product is CSVEGEGDREYF.

The chain recombines TRBV6-5 with TRBJ2-3; D is perhaps TRBD1 (5 bases). CDR3 size: 13 residues. Germline CDR1 MNHEY, CDR2 SVGAGI. V lost 7 bases to trimming and J lost 2 bases, with 10 bases between them. CDR3 nucleotides: TGTGCCAGCACCGTAGGGGTCACAGATACGCAGTATTTT. This encodes CASTVGVTDTQYF.